A single sample gave rise to the 24 T cell receptor beta chains below, sequenced in a study of vaccination effects on CD4 cells after COVID-19. Measured with immunoSEQ multiplex PCR; TCRdb has only the in-frame clones, and not every one. The table has around 60,000 clones, 55% to 85% seen once; the top ten hold 1% to 1.5%. No antigen has been assigned to these receptors. Ahead of sequencing, the ViraFEST assay grew antigen-specific CD4+ T cells using viral peptide pools. Following a 10-day culture, CD4+ T cells were purified. Two doses of either BNT162b2 or mRNA-1273 were given to each participant. The source was CD4+ T cells from PBMCs cultured with HCoV-229E spike peptides, collected after COVID-19 vaccination. These receptors were taken from a human donor who received a COVID-19 vaccine.

The sample holds one count of this clone. The chain joins TRBV6-2 or TRBV6-3 to TRBJ2-2; no clear D gene. This CDR3 spans 18 amino acids. Germline CDR1 and CDR2: MNHEY and SVGEGT. V shed 2 bases and J shed 0 bases, with 16 bases lying between them. CDR3 bases: TGTGCCAGCAGTTACCCCTTGAATGGCGTTACGAACACCGGGGAGCTGTTTTTT. The encoded protein is CASSYPLNGVTNTGELFF.

The genes are TRBV5-6 and TRBJ2-5, with 7 bases identical to TRBD1. V trimming: 3 bases; J trimming: 4 bases; junction bases outside the gene matches: 3. The germline V gene encodes CDR1 SGHDT and CDR2 YYEEEE. This CDR3 has 13 residues. The CDR3 loop reads CASSYRDRETQYF. For the CDR3, the DNA is TGTGCCAGCAGCTACCGGGACAGAGAGACCCAGTACTTC. Looking up the rest from reference TRBV5-6 and TRBJ2-5 gives the full variable domain: DAGVTQSPTHLIKTRGQQVTLRCSPKSGHDTVSWYQQALGQGPQFIFQYYEEEERQRGNFPDRFSGHQFPNYSSELNVNALLLGDSALYLCASSYRDRETQYFGPGTRLLVL.

The chain uses TRBV24-1 and TRBJ2-3, with D unclear. Germline V gene sequence: CDR1 KGHDR, CDR2 SFDVKD. The CDR3 length is 14 residues. Trimming cost V 8 bases and J 0 bases, with 11 bases left between them. The CDR3 bases are TGTGCCACCAAACAGTCAACTAGCACAGATACGCAGTATTTT. It is translated as CATKQSTSTDTQYF.

J is TRBJ2-5 and V is TRBV24-1; D tentatively fits TRBD1 or TRBD2 (7 bases each). CDR1 KGHDR and CDR2 SFDVKD come from the germline V gene. The CDR3 sequence is 15 residues long. Deletions cut 5 bases from V and 4 bases from J, with 16 bases between. CDR3 nucleotides: TGTGCCACCAGTGCTCGACAGGGAGGGTCAGAGACCCAGTACTTC. Encoded protein: CATSARQGGSETQYF.

The chain is built from TRBV6-1 and TRBJ1-3; possible D gene TRBD1, 5 bases. The germline V gene encodes CDR1 MNHNS and CDR2 SASEGT. V was pared by 2 bases and J by 8 bases, with 13 bases between. This CDR3 is 14 amino acids long. The CDR3 nucleotides read TGTGCCAGCAGTGAATGGACCAGGGCTGACACCATATATTTT. Its translation: CASSEWTRADTIYF.

This sequence joins TRBV4-3 and TRBJ1-2; D gene unclear. This CDR3 contains 15 residues. Trimming shortened V by 1 base and J by 2 bases, and 11 bases separated the two germline ends. Germline V gene sequence: CDR1 LGHNA, CDR2 YSLEER. The CDR3 region has the DNA TGCGCCAGCAGCCAAGCTGCCCGGGGAAACTATGGCTACACCTTC. As protein: CASSQAARGNYGYTF.

The chain employs TRBV18 and TRBJ1-3; D call uncertain. This CDR3 has 16 amino acids. The V gene's germline CDR1 is KGHSH and CDR2 LQKENI. Trimming took 1 base from V and 2 from J, leaving 12 bases between them. In DNA, the CDR3 is TGTGCCAGCTCACCACTCTCTGGGCAGGCTGGAAACACCATATATTTT. Amino acid sequence: CASSPLSGQAGNTIYF.

The chain is built from TRBV19 and TRBJ1-2, with 10 bases fitting TRBD1. The CDR3 loop spans 14 amino acids. With V trimmed by 6 bases and J by 2 bases, 3 bases remained unmatched. In germline, CDR1 is LNHDA, CDR2 SQIVND (reference sequence). The DNA of the CDR3 is TGTGCCAGTAGGAAGACAGGGGGCAACTATGGCTACACCTTC. Translated, it gives CASRKTGGNYGYTF.

V is TRBV5-1 and J is TRBJ2-5; no firm D call. The CDR3 extends over 14 amino acids. Trimming removed 4 bases from V and 5 bases from J, with 15 bases in between. The germline V gene has CDR1 SGHRS and CDR2 YFSETQ. CDR3 bases: TGCGCCAGCAGCCTAGATTGGGGTCGTGAGACCCAGTACTTC. Amino acids: CASSLDWGRETQYF. The full variable domain, completed using reference TRBV5-1 and TRBJ2-5, is KAGVTQTPRYLIKTRGQQVTLSCSPISGHRSVSWYQQTPGQGLQFLFEYFSETQRNKGNFPGRFSGRQFSNSRSEMNVSTLELGDSALYLCASSLDWGRETQYFGPGTRLLVL.

The table lists this clone with a count of one. The chain couples TRBV7-9 to TRBJ2-5; D is unresolved. Germline V gene sequence: CDR1 SEHNR, CDR2 FQNEAQ (reference sequence). V was cut by 5 bases and J by 1 base, with 14 bases left in between. CDR3 length: 15 amino acids. The CDR3 nucleotides read TGTGCCAGCAGCCACCCGTCTCGGGTCCAAGAGACCCAGTACTTC. This codes for CASSHPSRVQETQYF.

The rearrangement joins TRBV6-1 to TRBJ2-5; 7 bases are a match to TRBD2. Looked up from germline, CDR1 is MNHNS and CDR2 is SASEGT. This CDR3 comprises 17 residues. After removal of 2 bases from V and 2 bases from J, the junction contained 11 bases not matched to a gene. In DNA, the CDR3 is TGTGCCAGCAGTGAATTTCCGCGGGGGTCACAACAAGAGACCCAGTACTTC. Translating gives CASSEFPRGSQQETQYF.

This rearrangement joins TRBV5-1 to TRBJ1-1, with 9 bases fitting TRBD1. The J segment lost 5 bases and the V segment lost 4 bases, leaving 9 bases of the junction unmatched. There are 15 residues in the CDR3. Germline V gives CDR1 SGHRS, CDR2 YFSETQ. The CDR3 region has the DNA TGCGCCAGCAGCCCTCAAGGGACAGGGATGACTGAAGCTTTCTTT. It is translated as CASSPQGTGMTEAFF.

V is TRBV6-5 and J is TRBJ2-7; D assignment may be TRBD1 or TRBD2 (5 bases each). Germline V lookup: CDR1 MNHEY, CDR2 SVGAGI. V was cut by 7 bases and J by 6 bases, with 19 bases left in between. There are 14 residues in the CDR3. The CDR3 DNA is TGTGCCAGCACCTGGGGGAAGGGGCCTGGCGAGCAGTACGTC. It is translated as CASTWGKGPGEQYV.

This clone appeared a few times. V gene TRBV10-1 combines with J gene TRBJ2-3; D is unclear. Between the trimmed V and J ends, which lost 1 base and 2 bases, there was a span of 10 bases. Germline values: CDR1 WNHNN, CDR2 SYGVQD (reference sequence). The CDR3 is 15 amino acids. For the CDR3, the DNA is TGCGCCAGCAGTGAGTGGTCATCCCTCACAGATACGCAGTATTTT. It translates to CASSEWSSLTDTQYF.

CDR3 DNA sequence: TGTGCCTGGAGTTCTCATTCAGGGTCTGGAAACACCATATATTTT. Translating it yields CAWSSHSGSGNTIYF. The chain combines TRBV30 with TRBJ1-3; the D gene is possibly TRBD1 (5 bases). The CDR3 extends over 15 amino acids. Germline V CDR1 and CDR2: GTSNPN, SVGIG (reference sequence). V lost 2 bases and J lost 1, with 12 bases in between. Looking up the rest from reference TRBV30 and TRBJ1-3 gives the full variable domain: SQTIHQWPATLVQPVGSPLSLECTVEGTSNPNLYWYRQAAGRGLQLLFYSVGIGQISSEVPQNLSASRPQDRQFILSSKKLLLSDSGFYLCAWSSHSGSGNTIYFGEGSWLTVV.

The chain recombines TRBV2 with TRBJ2-1; possibly TRBD1 or TRBD2 for D (5 bases each). The CDR3 length is 13 residues. CDR1 and CDR2 (germline): SNHLY, FYNNEI. V was trimmed by 5 bases and J by 6 bases, leaving 11 bases between them. CDR3 in DNA: TGTGCCAGCAGTTTAGATGGGGGCAATGAGCAGTTCTTC. This sequence encodes CASSLDGGNEQFF.

As to this clone: The identical CDR3 is also encoded by other nucleotide sequences in the sample. The gene calls are TRBV28 and TRBJ2-2; D unclear. This CDR3 contains 12 residues. CDR1 is MDHEN, CDR2 SYDVKM, per germline. Deletions cut 5 bases from V and 4 bases from J, with 5 bases between. This CDR3 is CASSKSTGELFF. In nucleotides, the CDR3 is TGTGCCAGCAGTAAGTCCACCGGGGAGCTGTTTTTT.

The chain is built from TRBV6-5 and TRBJ2-2; the D is unclear. Trimming left V 2 bases short and J 7 bases short, with 14 bases between. CDR3 length: 15 residues. Germline lookup yields CDR1 MNHEY and CDR2 SVGAGI. The CDR3 bases are TGTGCCAGCAGTTACAACCCCCCGGTTGTCGGGGAGCTGTTTTTT. It is translated as CASSYNPPVVGELFF.

CDR3 coding DNA: TGTGCCAGCAGCTTAAGACAGGGTCTCCAAGAGACCCAGTACTTC. It codes for CASSLRQGLQETQYF. This rearrangement joins TRBV11-2 to TRBJ2-5; 7 bases line up with TRBD1. The CDR3 consists of 15 residues. V shed 2 bases, J shed 1 base, and the junction held 4 bases outside the gene matches. Germline V gene lookup returns CDR1 SGHAT and CDR2 FQNNGV.

This clone has a single count. The V gene is TRBV19, the J gene TRBJ1-5; D may be TRBD1 (5 bases). Per germline, CDR1 LNHDA and CDR2 SQIVND (reference sequence). CDR3 length: 15 amino acids. Trimming left V 10 bases short and J 2 bases short, with 18 bases between. The CDR3, as DNA: TGTGCCACCCTCGGAGACAGACTAGGCAATCAGCCCCAGCATTTT. It codes for CATLGDRLGNQPQHF. The full variable domain, rest sourced from reference TRBV19 and TRBJ1-5, is DGGITQSPKYLFRKEGQNVTLSCEQNLNHDAMYWYRQDPGQGLRLIYYSQIVNDFQKGDIAEGYSVSREKKESFPLTVTSAQKNPTAFYLCATLGDRLGNQPQHFGDGTRLSIL.

This chain uses TRBV7-3 with TRBJ2-5; 7 bases fit TRBD1. This CDR3 contains 15 residues. Germline loops: CDR1 SGHTA, CDR2 FQGTGA. The trim removed 5 bases at V and 4 bases at J, leaving 10 bases unmatched. The CDR3 reads CASSPYGQAGETQYF. CDR3 nucleotide sequence: TGTGCCAGCAGCCCATACGGACAGGCGGGAGAGACCCAGTACTTC.

The V and J genes are TRBV15 and TRBJ1-5; 8 nucleotides line up with TRBD1. Per germline, CDR1 LNHNV and CDR2 YYDKDF (reference sequence). Unmatched junction bases numbered 2, after V lost 3 bases and J lost 1 base. The CDR3 is 15 amino acids. CDR3 in DNA: TGTGCCACCAGCAGCGACAGGGGAAGCAATCAGCCCCAGCATTTT. It translates to CATSSDRGSNQPQHF.

The V gene is TRBV4-2, the J gene TRBJ2-5; TRBD2 matches 14 bases. The CDR3 is 17 residues long. Germline V CDR1 and CDR2: LGHNA, YNFKEQ. V gave up 0 bases and J gave up 4 bases; unmatched junction bases: 4. The CDR3 DNA sequence: TGTGCCAGCAGCCAAGATGGGACTAGCGGGGGCGTAGAGACCCAGTACTTC. Amino acid sequence: CASSQDGTSGGVETQYF.

This chain connects TRBV27 to TRBJ2-5, with 7 bases lining up with TRBD1. The CDR3 has 17 residues. The germline V gene has CDR1 MNHEY and CDR2 SMNVEV (reference sequence). V shed 6 bases, J shed 4 bases, and the junction held 17 bases outside the gene matches. CDR3 nucleotide sequence: TGTGCCAGCAGCACTATACTACTAGACAGGGACCGAGAGACCCAGTACTTC. This translates into CASSTILLDRDRETQYF.